The 14 T cell receptor beta chains listed next were all sequenced from one sample in a study of brain T cells in children with intractable seizures (dated by TCRdb to 2020 to 2022). The library relied on the immunoSEQ multiplex PCR assay. TCRdb re-hosts the immuneACCESS table, in-frame sequences only. Its copies lack some clones; in the studies checked, an unresolved V gene accounts for under half of them, and the cause for the rest is not known. Present in this sample are about 22,000 clones, 94% of which were seen just once. Of the sample, under 8% falls within the top ten clones. The time point label, read with the paper, signifies: resected brain tissue, or blood drawn just prior to surgery. This specimen was peripheral blood, taken at surgery. These receptors were taken from a boy between 10 and 17 years old with focal cortical dysplasia and intractable seizures.

This sequence joins TRBV27 and TRBJ1-1; 8 nucleotides align to TRBD1. From germline, CDR1 is MNHEY and CDR2 SMNVEV (reference sequence). Trimming removed 9 bases from V and 0 bases from J; junction bases left unmatched: 6. The CDR3 runs to 14 residues. The CDR3, as DNA: TGTGCCAGTCGGACAGGGAGAATGAACACTGAAGCTTTCTTT. Its translation is CASRTGRMNTEAFF.

This CDR3 is CASSLMGGGFTEAFF. The CDR3 region has the DNA TGTGCCAGCAGTCTCATGGGCGGGGGGTTCACTGAAGCTTTCTTT. V and J are TRBV3-1 (or the pseudogene TRBV3-2) and TRBJ1-1; D possibly corresponds to TRBD1 (5 bases). CDR1 is LGHDT, CDR2 YNNKEL, per germline (reference sequence). V was pared by 6 bases and J by 4 bases, with 18 bases between. This CDR3 has 15 residues.

The V gene is TRBV5-4, the J gene TRBJ2-7; D call uncertain. Germline loops: CDR1 SGHNT, CDR2 YYREEE (reference sequence). Trimming shortened V by 4 bases and J by 0 bases, and 11 bases separated the two germline ends. The CDR3 sequence is 14 residues long. CDR3 protein: CASSPSVGSYEQYV. The DNA of the CDR3 is TGTGCCAGCAGCCCGTCGGTCGGCTCCTACGAGCAGTACGTC.

This clone was observed once. This chain uses TRBV19 with TRBJ1-3, with D possibly being TRBD1 (6 bases). V gave up 3 bases and J gave up 4 bases, with 13 bases separating them. Germline V gene lookup returns CDR1 LNHDA and CDR2 SQIVND (reference sequence). The CDR3 totals 15 residues. CDR3 residues: CASSINRVLGNTIYF. The CDR3 bases are TGTGCCAGTAGTATCAACAGGGTACTGGGAAACACCATATATTTT.

CDR3 nucleotides: TGTGCAAGTCGCTTAGCGATGCTTGTGGAGCAGTACGTC. Protein sequence: CASRLAMLVEQYV. The genes are TRBV12-2 and TRBJ2-7. TRBV12-2 is described as a pseudogene. The CDR3 covers 13 residues.

This sequence joins TRBV5-1 and TRBJ2-7; a weak D match, TRBD1 (6 bases). Germline V gene sequence: CDR1 SGHRS, CDR2 YFSETQ. Trimming cost V 3 bases and J 2 bases, with 12 bases left between them. The CDR3 extends over 14 amino acids. The CDR3, as DNA: TGCGCCAGCAGCTGGGACATTGGCGCCTACGAGCAGTACGTC. Its protein is CASSWDIGAYEQYV.

This chain uses TRBV18 with TRBJ2-7; 8 positions agree with TRBD1. CDR3 length: 12 residues. J gave up 5 bases and V 6 bases, and 3 bases lay outside the gene matches. Germline assignment: CDR1 KGHSH and CDR2 LQKENI. The CDR3 nucleotides read TGTGCCAGCTCCGGACAGGGCCACGAGCAGTACTTC. This encodes CASSGQGHEQYF. Drawing the rest from reference TRBV18 and TRBJ2-7, the complete variable domain is NAGVMQNPRHLVRRRGQEARLRCSPMKGHSHVYWYRQLPEEGLKFMVYLQKENIIDESGMPKERFSAEFPKEGPSILRIQQVVRGDSAAYFCASSGQGHEQYFGPGTRLTVT.

With respect to this clone: One end of the junction fails to match germline, which may point to a read error. This chain uses TRBV15 with TRBJ2-2; 8 bases map to TRBD2. This CDR3 is built from 15 residues. Germline-derived CDR1 and CDR2 are LNHNV and YYDKDF (reference sequence). CDR3 region: CATSGDSGGTGELFF. DNA for the CDR3: TGTGCCACCAGCGGAGACAGCGGGGGCACCGGGGAGCTGTTTTTT.

V is TRBV19 and J is TRBJ1-1, with D unresolved. Looked up from germline, CDR1 is LNHDA and CDR2 is SQIVND (reference sequence). There are 13 residues in the CDR3. The V and J ends lost 5 bases and 4 bases respectively, with 11 bases between them. CDR3 loop: CASSADGLTEAFF. CDR3 sequence (DNA): TGTGCCAGTAGTGCCGATGGGCTCACTGAAGCTTTCTTT.

In this sample, this clone turned up once. CDR3 coding DNA: TGTGCCAGCAGTGAGGCTGGCGGGGCGTACACCGGGGAGCTGTTTTTT. This codes for CASSEAGGAYTGELFF. V gene TRBV2 combines with J gene TRBJ2-2, with a weak D call TRBD2 (6 bases). Germline V CDR1 and CDR2: SNHLY, FYNNEI. V shed 3 bases and J shed 3 bases, with 14 bases lying between them. The CDR3 consists of 16 residues.

This rearrangement joins TRBV12-3 or TRBV12-4 to TRBJ2-2; tentative D call: TRBD2 (6 bases). There are 12 residues in the CDR3. Trimming left V 7 bases short and J 5 bases short, with 8 bases between. As DNA, the CDR3 is TGTGCCAGCATACGGGAGACCGGGGAGCTGTTTTTT. It yields the protein CASIRETGELFF.

The gene calls are TRBV11-2 and TRBJ1-6, with D perhaps matching TRBD1 (5 bases). From germline, CDR1 is SGHAT and CDR2 FQNNGV. The CDR3 is made up of 15 amino acids. Trimming cost V 4 bases and J 11 bases, with 18 bases left between them. The CDR3 loop reads CASSSPGQSVAPLHF. The DNA for the CDR3 is TGTGCCAGCAGCTCCCCGGGGCAATCGGTCGCACCCCTCCACTTT.

The chain recombines TRBV12-2 with TRBJ1-6. TRBV12-2 is labeled a pseudogene. CDR3 size: 18 residues. CDR3 sequence reads: CASRLEGRLSGYNSPLHF. The CDR3 DNA is TGTGCAAGTCGCTTAGAGGGGAGATTATCAGGCTATAATTCACCCCTCCACTTT.

The table lists this clone with a few counts. The chain recombines TRBV6-5 with TRBJ1-6, with a possible D match to TRBD1 (5 bases). Germline-derived CDR1 and CDR2 are MNHEY and SVGAGI. Trimming removed 2 bases at V and 7 bases at J, with 9 bases between. The CDR3 runs to 14 residues. CDR3 in amino acids: CASSYGGDNSPLHF. The CDR3, as DNA: TGTGCCAGCAGTTACGGGGGGGACAATTCACCCCTCCACTTT.